This T cell receptor (beta chain) was sequenced in a study of cytomegalovirus exposure and HLA in healthy donors. Findings and caveats of the study: While the bulk of TCR sequences proved rare, some public TCRs turned up in many donors. In vitro assays verified that three CMV-associated chains recognized CMV antigens specifically. In a later analysis, TCR beta V- and J-gene trimming was associated with a missense DCLRE1C variant.

Concerning this clone: Antigen: not known.

Researchers ran the PCR with 60 Vbeta and 13 Jbeta primers. Here immunoSEQ multiplex PCR was the method, and the copy in TCRdb shows in-frame clones only, minus some. The table records approximately 150,000 clones, almost 85% of them present only once. The specimen was PBMCs. The TCR originated in a man younger than 45 in good health and CMV-seronegative.

The CDR3 DNA reads TGTGCCAGCAGGTCCAGGGGAGCCCTCATGAACACTGAAGCTTTCTTT. Translation gives CASRSRGALMNTEAFF. The V call is TRBV27, the J call TRBJ1-1; D possibly corresponds to TRBD1 (6 bases). V was shortened by 6 bases and J by 0 bases, with 17 bases between the two germline ends. This CDR3 contains 16 residues. Per germline, CDR1 MNHEY and CDR2 SMNVEV (reference sequence).